This T cell receptor beta chain was identified in a study of cytomegalovirus exposure and HLA in healthy donors (dated by TCRdb to 2016 to 2017). Describing the broader study: In an earlier analysis of some 610 of the donors, 276 Gb of sequence data and 100 million or so unique TCR beta sequences from some 170 million T cells were reported. An early release that covered about 600 HLA-typed donors contained around 300 gigabases of sequencing data and about 93 million unique TCR sequences. Of the approximately 400 genotyped donors, about 84% fell in the genetic ancestry cluster associated with self-reported Caucasian donors. The study aimed to test whether cataloging public T cell receptors could reveal signatures of past pathogen exposure. The T cell repertoires of 666 subjects were profiled by immunosequencing and related to cytomegalovirus serostatus. In addition to the first cohort of 650 to 800 subjects, a separate validation cohort of over 90 different subjects was used. The study combined high-throughput TCR immunosequencing, statistical association of individual TCRs with disease status, and machine learning to predict cytomegalovirus infection status. A later analysis re-examined previously published TCR beta repertoires from about 670 donors and added high-resolution HLA genotyping to investigate patterns of TCR occurrence. In the later analysis, no new phenotypic data were used to find candidate immune exposures; instead, reliance was placed on TCR beta sequences and their occurrence across donors. An earlier analysis of nearly 600 of the donors applied high-throughput TCR beta sequencing to assess whether each TCR beta V gene segment acted as functional or pseudogenic. Donor age, sex, ethnicity and CMV serostatus were collected together with the repertoire data. In a later genetic analysis, genome-wide SNP genotypes for about 65% of the roughly 700 donors were used, and that subset was treated as a discovery cohort. Every repertoire in the discovery cohort had been generated on one and the same sequencing platform. Class I and class II HLA loci were covered by the typing at four-digit resolution. Typing coverage differed by locus: A, B, C, DRB1 and DQB1 were typed in about 629-640 donors, DQA1 in roughly 500, DPA1 in roughly 590, and DPB1 in roughly 450. Four or five DR-DQ haplotypes were handled as single units for association and clustering because linkage in the cohort was strong. Among roughly 370 genotyped donors of the cohort, an average of approximately 240,000 unique TCR beta nucleotide sequences were sequenced per donor, around 20% of them non-productive.

The cohort comprised approximately 700 healthy bone marrow donors. At the time of sampling, all cohort members were nominally healthy, though unrecorded immune exposures were likely present. The donor was CMV seropositive and belonged to the group of more than 250 seropositive cohort members. A peripheral blood sample was provided by each donor, and peripheral blood mononuclear cells were used for TCR beta sequencing. Genomic DNA was extracted from the blood cell samples with the Qiagen DNeasy Blood Extraction Kit. This clone has just a few counts. Its antigen is unknown. Base quality data are lacking; no much larger clone is found one base away. The research as a whole found: In a later analysis, most CMV-associated TCR beta chains were found to appear HLA-restricted, with HLA associations seemingly driven largely by CMV exposure. According to a later genetic analysis, donors in an Asian-associated ancestry cluster had fewer N-insertions in productive TCRs than the roughly 670-donor mean. Linkage disequilibrium might explain the correlated functional status among segregating V segments, but an unknown experimental factor could not be ruled out. In this cohort, only TCR beta chains were sequenced, and detectable features were limited by the absence of alpha or paired-chain data. In a later analysis, several top co-occurrence clusters were reported to appear linked to parvovirus B19, influenza, CMV and Epstein-Barr virus. The presence/absence analyses assumed that sequencing depth was roughly uniform across donors, and that assumption may not be true. Specific HLA alleles were associated with some 15,000 TCR beta sequences at a false discovery rate of 0.05 in a later analysis. HLA typing was unavailable for some donors at each locus, so association tests used only the typed subset. In a later genetic analysis, a missense DCLRE1C variant was associated with V-gene and J-gene trimming of TCR beta chains, and the association was replicated in an independent cohort. For the cohort, immune exposure information was limited to CMV serostatus. The sequencing pipeline was judged likely to have produced a cluster of highly shared sequence variants as a technical artifact. In the study, some 180 TCR beta chains were listed as associated with cytomegalovirus. Assigning TCR associations to individual alleles was difficult when HLA alleles, especially DR and DQ, strongly co-occurred. In a later analysis, the rate of TCR association differed among HLA loci, with DRB1 alleles having the most associated TCRs and HLA-C alleles having the fewest. Broadly in line with IMGT annotations, most TCR beta V segments showed up in productive rearrangements about 90% or about 30% of the time in an earlier analysis of about 500 of the donors. A later analysis found that HLA-associated TCR beta chains were more clonally expanded and had lower generation probabilities than equally common non-associated chains. A few of the identified cytomegalovirus-associated TCR beta chains were confirmed in vitro to be specific for cytomegalovirus antigens. Most TCR sequences were observed very rarely across donors, whereas some public TCRs were present in many individuals. Some IMGT-functional V segments, including TRBV6-2 and TRBV6-3, could not be distinguished by the 87-base-pair reads and were therefore excluded. A further reported finding was that TCR beta sequences accurately predicted the HLA-A and HLA-B alleles for most subjects in the first cohort. According to the authors, the approach could potentially be generalized to other disease states and immunological phenotypes. The classifier was reported to diagnose cytomegalovirus status with high specificity and sensitivity in both the original and validation cohorts. Because counts were too low, approximately 15 rarely observed V segments, including chromosome 9 orphons, were excluded from the earlier analysis of 587 of the donors.

The library was built by means of the immunoSEQ multiplex PCR assay. The multiplex PCR relied on a mix of 60 forward primers for TCR Vbeta segments and 13 reverse primers for TCR Jbeta segments. A multiplex PCR assay on genomic DNA amplified the CDR3 region of rearranged TCR beta genes. Amplified TCR beta libraries were sequenced as 87-base-pair reads on the Illumina HiSeq System. For the original study's pipeline: Across the 670 or so repertoires, a later analysis counted some 80 million unique TCR beta chains, 9.5 million to 13 million of which were shared by at least two donors. To remove PCR and sequencing errors, raw reads were error-corrected and collapsed into unique sequences using a nearest-neighbor algorithm that merged closely related sequences. CDR3 sequences were aligned to IMGT reference sequences to assign V, D and J gene segments. For a sequence to be retained, at least a six-nucleotide match to both a V gene segment and a J gene segment was required. A rearrangement counted as productive if the CDR3 had no stop codons and remained in frame with V and J, and every other rearrangement counted as non-productive. Following IMGT convention, CDR3 was defined as the stretch from the second conserved V-encoded cysteine to the conserved J-encoded phenylalanine. The earlier analysis of fewer than 700 of the donors excluded sequences that lacked an unambiguous match to a single V gene segment. In an earlier analysis of 587 of the donors, V segments were called functional above 56.7% productive rearrangements and were called segregating when the between-donor standard deviation exceeded 5%. To diagnose cytomegalovirus status from the catalog of TCR beta chain sequences, a statistical classification framework was built. In a later analysis, V and J genes were assigned by comparing TCR nucleotide sequences against IMGT/GENE-DB human TR gene sequences. A later analysis assigned CDR3 sequences and most-parsimonious VDJ recombination scenarios with the TCRdist pipeline. A later analysis defined each TCR beta chain by its CDR3 amino acid sequence plus V-gene family, and excluded reads lacking a unique V-gene family. In a later analysis, 550 to 650 highly shared, low-generation-probability nucleotide sequences were removed to address suspected cross-contamination and a sequencing artifact. A later analysis calculated a clonal expansion index for each public chain from normalized within-repertoire ranks of inferred template counts. In a later analysis, generation probabilities were computed with a VDJ recombination model fitted to out-of-frame rearrangements, and the resulting probabilities were checked against IGoR. Hypergeometric tests were used in a later analysis to score TCR-TCR, TCR-HLA and TCR-CMV co-occurrence, with a repertoire-size bias correction applied to the TCR pairs. A later analysis estimated false discovery rates by permuting HLA or CMV assignments 20 times. In a later analysis, co-occurring TCRs were grouped with DBSCAN, and TCRdist sequence similarity was added when clustering was performed within HLA-allele-positive subsets. Repertoires with fewer than 30,000 or more than 120,000 public chains, plus five repertoires with anomalous nucleotide sharing, were excluded from co-occurrence clustering. Entries here come from immuneACCESS through TCRdb and include only in-frame sequences with V and J called. Some clones fail to appear in such tables; in the studies checked, an unresolved V gene covers under half of the shortfall, and the cause of the remainder is unknown. D and trimming come from the DNA, and the V and J calls and clone size come from that table. This sample lists around 130,000 clones; 55% to 75% were detected once. The top ten hold 1.6% of the sample.

The CDR3 goes from the cysteine to the phenylalanine over 16 residues. This entry keeps only the CDR3 DNA: 48 bases, framed from base 1. CDR1 and CDR2 (SNHLY, FYNNEI) derive from the germline V gene. Relative to germline, V is 2 bases shorter and J is 6 bases shorter, with 16 bases between their ends. Recombination joined TRBV2 with TRBJ2-2; D gene: possibly TRBD2, on 5 matching bases. The TCR comes from a man aged 25-45 years in good health and CMV-seropositive. Specimen: PBMCs. CDR3 loop: CASSETGKGVPGELFF. The nucleotides read TGTGCCAGCAGTGAAACGGGGAAAGGCGTTCCCGGGGAGCTGTTTTTT.